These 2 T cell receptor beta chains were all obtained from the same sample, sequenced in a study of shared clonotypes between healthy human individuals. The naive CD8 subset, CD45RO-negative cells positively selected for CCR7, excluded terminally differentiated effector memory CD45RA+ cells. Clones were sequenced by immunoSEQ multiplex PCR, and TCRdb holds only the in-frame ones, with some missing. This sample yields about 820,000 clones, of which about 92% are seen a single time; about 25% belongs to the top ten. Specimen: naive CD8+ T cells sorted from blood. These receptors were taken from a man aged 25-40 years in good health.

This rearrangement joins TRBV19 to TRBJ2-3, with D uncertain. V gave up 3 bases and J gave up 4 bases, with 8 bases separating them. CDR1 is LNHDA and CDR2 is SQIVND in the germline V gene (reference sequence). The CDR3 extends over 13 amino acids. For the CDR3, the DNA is TGTGCCAGTAGTATGTCTGGCCCAGATACGCAGTATTTT. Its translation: CASSMSGPDTQYF.

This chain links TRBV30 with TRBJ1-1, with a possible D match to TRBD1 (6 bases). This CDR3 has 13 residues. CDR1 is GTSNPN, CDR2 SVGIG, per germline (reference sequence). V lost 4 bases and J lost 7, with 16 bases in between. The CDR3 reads CAWTEGGLFEAFF. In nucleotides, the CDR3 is TGTGCCTGGACTGAGGGGGGACTGTTTGAAGCTTTCTTT.